This note documents a single TCR beta chain sequence. No antigen is known for it. The germline V gene has CDR1 LGHNA and CDR2 YSLEER. Trimming removed 0 bases from V and 0 bases from J; junction bases left unmatched: 2. CDR3 length equals 17 residues. These data belong to a study of T cell clonotyping in hematopoietic cell transplantation. The repertoire was sequenced with immunoSEQ multiplex PCR; TCRdb's copy has only in-frame clones and lacks some. The sample lists approximately 26,000 clones, around 84% occurring once. Study outcomes and limitations: Without cell sorting, CD4 versus CD8 contributions remain unresolved. Pathologically expanded recipient clonotypes increased progressively from day 30 to day 180 as diversity fell.

As to time point: recipient sample about 28 days before transplant, after cytoreduction. Source: peripheral blood mononuclear cells, taken before stem cell transplant. The chain is built from TRBV4-3 and TRBJ2-6; 7 bases agree with TRBD1. The TCR sequence derives from a woman aged 60-70 years with acute myeloid leukemia. Some clones in this sample may be carry-over from other donors' samples. CDR3 sequence (DNA): TGCGCCAGCAGCCAAGACGGGACAGCCTCTGGGGCCAACGTCCTGACTTTC. Amino acids: CASSQDGTASGANVLTF.